This TCR beta chain was found in a study of blood T cell repertoires in COVID-19 (TCRdb year 2020). With regard to the full study: Collaborator samples came from the United States, Italy and Spain and covered acute and convalescent phases of COVID-19. The material from the prospective study consisted of cDNA or gDNA derived from T cells, B-cell-depleted T cells, or PBMCs. Deeply sampled blood TCRbeta repertoires from subjects exposed to, actively infected with, or recovered from COVID-19 were included in the dataset. The repertoires were released in a freely available public database meant as a resource for research on the immune response to SARS-CoV-2. Samples were obtained from the ongoing ImmuneRACE study (first 160 participants) and from over 1,000 subjects provided by 6 global collaborators. The sample metadata nearly always contained a de-identified subject ID, COVID-19 status, age in years and sex. HLA class I and class II types, where available, came from metadata supplied by the sample provider rather than from assay-based typing. Broad study findings and their caveats: The quantity of clinical and demographic metadata differed by source and by participant and was supplied without curation.

Worth noting for this clone: Its antigen is unknown. Base qualities are missing; no much larger clone stands one base away.

TCRbeta CDR3 regions were amplified from genomic DNA by means of the immunoSEQ Assay, a bias-controlled multiplex PCR. The original pipeline was this. The number of nucleated cells in each sample was estimated by amplification of reference gene primers within the assay. To quantify the absolute abundance of each unique TCRbeta CDR3 rearrangement, sequence reads were collapsed and filtered. For each sample, productive Simpson clonality was calculated by taking the square root of Simpson's diversity index across productive rearrangements. Imported from immuneACCESS, the table was reduced by TCRdb to in-frame sequences with V and J called. These copies leave out some clones; in studies compared against another copy, an unresolved V gene accounts for under half, and the cause of the remainder is not known. That table supplies the V and J calls and clone size; D and trimming were determined from the DNA. The sample records under 200,000 clones, approximately 90% of which are singletons. The ten largest account for around 1.9% of the sample.

Trimming takes 4 bases from V and 5 bases from J, and the germline ends sit 8 bases apart. The germline V gene (reference sequence) supplies CDR1 SEHNR and CDR2 FQNEAQ. CDR3 length: 13 amino acids, cysteine to phenylalanine. Solely the CDR3 DNA is kept, with 39 bases framed from the first base. Each collaborating institution followed its own protocols to collect whole blood in K2EDTA tubes. Collaborator samples were shipped for TCRbeta analysis as frozen whole blood, isolated PBMCs, or DNA extracted from either sample type. The sequence joins TRBV7-9 to TRBJ1-4, with the D gene call left open. The specimen sequenced was peripheral blood. The TCR was taken from a man aged 70-80 years with active or convalescent COVID-19. This receptor has the CDR3 CASSSPGNEKLFF. The DNA sequence follows: TGTGCCAGCAGCTCACCGGGGAATGAAAAACTGTTTTTT.